This T cell receptor (beta chain) was identified in a study of blood T cell repertoires in COVID-19. At the level of the study: From T cells, B-cell-depleted T cells, or PBMCs came the material, which was cDNA or gDNA.

Germline CDR1 is SGDLS and CDR2 is YYNGEE. The CDR3 is 16 residues long. Trimming removed 4 bases from V and 0 bases from J; junction bases left unmatched: 8. As handled by the study authors: By means of reference gene primer amplification, nucleated cell counts were estimated. TCRdb keeps only in-frame clones here, not all; method: immunoSEQ multiplex PCR. D and trimming come from the DNA, and the V and J calls and clone size come from that table. The sample contains about 200,000 clones, 84% of which appear only once. The chain combines TRBV9 with TRBJ2-3, with 7 nucleotides matching TRBD2. Sequenced material: peripheral blood. This receptor was taken from a human donor in a cohort sampled during active COVID-19. The CDR3: CASSPQAGLSTDTQYF. The CDR3 DNA reads as TGTGCCAGCAGCCCCCAAGCGGGACTTAGCACAGATACGCAGTATTTT.